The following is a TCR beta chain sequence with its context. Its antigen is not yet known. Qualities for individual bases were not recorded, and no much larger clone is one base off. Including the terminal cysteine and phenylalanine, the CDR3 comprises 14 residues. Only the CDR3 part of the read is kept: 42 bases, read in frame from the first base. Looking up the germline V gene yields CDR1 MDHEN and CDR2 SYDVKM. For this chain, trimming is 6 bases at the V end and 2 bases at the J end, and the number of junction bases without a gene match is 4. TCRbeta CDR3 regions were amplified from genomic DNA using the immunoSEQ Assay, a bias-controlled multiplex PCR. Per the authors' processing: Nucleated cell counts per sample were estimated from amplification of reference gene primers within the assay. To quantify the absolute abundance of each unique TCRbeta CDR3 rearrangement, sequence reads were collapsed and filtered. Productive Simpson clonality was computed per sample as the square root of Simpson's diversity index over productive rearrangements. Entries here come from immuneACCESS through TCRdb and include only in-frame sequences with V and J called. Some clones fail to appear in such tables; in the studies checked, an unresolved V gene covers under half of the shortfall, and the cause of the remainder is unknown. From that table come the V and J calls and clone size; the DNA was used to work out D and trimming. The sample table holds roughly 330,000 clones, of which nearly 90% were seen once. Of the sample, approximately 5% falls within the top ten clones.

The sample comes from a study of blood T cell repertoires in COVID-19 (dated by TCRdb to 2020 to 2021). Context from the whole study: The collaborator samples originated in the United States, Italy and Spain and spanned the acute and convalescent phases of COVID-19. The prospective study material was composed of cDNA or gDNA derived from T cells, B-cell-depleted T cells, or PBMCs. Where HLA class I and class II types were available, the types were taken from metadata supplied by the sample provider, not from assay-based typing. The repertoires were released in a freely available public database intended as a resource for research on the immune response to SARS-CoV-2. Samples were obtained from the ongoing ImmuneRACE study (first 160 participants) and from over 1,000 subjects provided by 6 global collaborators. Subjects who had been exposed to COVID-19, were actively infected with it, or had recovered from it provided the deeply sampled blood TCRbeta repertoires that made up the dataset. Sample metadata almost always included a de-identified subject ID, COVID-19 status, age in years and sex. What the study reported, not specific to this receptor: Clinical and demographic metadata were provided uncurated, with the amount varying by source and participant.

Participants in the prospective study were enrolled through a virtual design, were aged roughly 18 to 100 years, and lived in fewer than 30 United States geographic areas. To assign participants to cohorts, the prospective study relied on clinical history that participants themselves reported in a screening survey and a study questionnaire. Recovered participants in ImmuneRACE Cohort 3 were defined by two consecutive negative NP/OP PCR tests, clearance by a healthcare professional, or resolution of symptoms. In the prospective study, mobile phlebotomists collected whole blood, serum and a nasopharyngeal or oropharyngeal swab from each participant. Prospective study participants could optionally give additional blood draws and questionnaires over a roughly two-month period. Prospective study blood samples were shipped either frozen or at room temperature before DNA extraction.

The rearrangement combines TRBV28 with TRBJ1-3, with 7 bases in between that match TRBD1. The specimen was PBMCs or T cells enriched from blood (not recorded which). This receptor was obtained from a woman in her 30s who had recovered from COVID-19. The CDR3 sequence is CASSLGQPGNTIYF. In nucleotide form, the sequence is TGTGCCAGCAGCCTGGGACAGCCTGGAAACACCATATATTTT.